This TCR beta chain comes out of a study of Ad26.COV2.S vaccination and SARS-CoV-2 variants. Turning to the study itself: As a participant in COV1001, the donor was in the Ad26.COV2.S trial arm. Intramuscular Ad26.COV2.S doses were given once or twice, 56 days apart.

The germline CDR1 and CDR2 sequences are KGHSH and LQKENI. Trimming stripped 2 bases from V and 8 bases from J, with 12 bases between. The CDR3 totals 13 residues. Libraries were prepared by immunoSEQ multiplex PCR; TCRdb keeps only in-frame clonotypes and omits some of them. This sample has over 400,000 clones, with roughly nine tenths found just once. Notes on this clone: Its antigen is not known.

Regarding the study as a whole: Once vaccination had occurred, spike-specific CD8+ and CD4+ T cell responses reportedly showed substantial breadth.

Treatment noted: roughly 20 received Ad26.COV2.S at low or high dose, single or two shots; roughly 5 received placebo; per-sample allocation not given. Sampling took place 63 days after the first vaccine or placebo injection. This clonotype originated in a person between 18 and 65 years old who received the Ad26.COV2.S COVID-19 vaccine or a placebo. The sequencing here drew on peripheral blood, taken in a trial of Ad26.COV2.S vaccine versus placebo. The chain links TRBV18 to TRBJ1-1; TRBD1 is a possible D gene (6 bases). DNA of the CDR3: TGTGCCAGCTCACCAGGAGAGGGGGGGGAAGCTTTCTTT. As protein: CASSPGEGGEAFF.